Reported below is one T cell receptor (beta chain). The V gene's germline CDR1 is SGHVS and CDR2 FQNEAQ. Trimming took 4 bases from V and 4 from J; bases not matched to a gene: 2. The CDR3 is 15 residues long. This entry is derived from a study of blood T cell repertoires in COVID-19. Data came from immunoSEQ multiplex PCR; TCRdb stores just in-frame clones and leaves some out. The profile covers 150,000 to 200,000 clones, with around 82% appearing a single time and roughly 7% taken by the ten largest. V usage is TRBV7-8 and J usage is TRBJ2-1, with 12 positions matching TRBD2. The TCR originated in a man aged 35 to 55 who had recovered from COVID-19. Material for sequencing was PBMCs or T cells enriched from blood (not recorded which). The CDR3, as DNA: TGTGCCAGCAGCTCTGGACTAGCGGGGTACAATGAGCAGTTCTTC. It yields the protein CASSSGLAGYNEQFF. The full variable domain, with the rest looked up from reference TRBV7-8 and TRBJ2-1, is GAGVSQSPRYKVAKRGQDVALRCDPISGHVSLFWYQQALGQGPEFLTYFQNEAQLDKSGLPSDRFFAERPEGSVSTLKIQRTQQEDSAVYLCASSSGLAGYNEQFFGPGTRLTVL.